A selection of T cell receptor beta chains follows, all from one sample in a study of blood T cell repertoires in COVID-19. Only in-frame clones appear in the TCRdb table, and some are missing; sequencing was by immunoSEQ multiplex PCR. The sample consists of 110,000 or so clones, approximately 90% of them appearing once. Sample: peripheral blood. These receptors were collected from a woman aged 50 to 65 with acute or convalescent COVID-19. The CDR3 runs from the conserved cysteine through the conserved F or W.

j_gene	v_gene	CDR3aa
TRBJ2-1	TRBV19	CASSLGLAAYNEQFF
TRBJ1-3	TRBV11-2	CASTGTTLGNTIYF
TRBJ2-1	TRBV11-2	CASSLDFGLLYEQFF
TRBJ2-6	TRBV6-5	CASSTTGTGANVLTF
TRBJ2-7	TRBV27	CASSGGTGGRGEQYF
TRBJ1-5	TRBV28	CASSSISGDSRLQPQHF
TRBJ2-3	TRBV28	CASGSPATDTQYF
TRBJ1-1	TRBV11-2	CASSLGRQRTEAFF
TRBJ1-5	TRBV24-1	CATSDSRDRGSNQPQHF
TRBJ2-3	TRBV7-3	CASSLGGSGDTQYF
TRBJ2-7	TRBV5-4	CASSNIGGDEQYF